This TCR beta chain originates from a study of CD8+ T cells in alopecia areata. V trimming: 5 bases; J trimming: 13 bases; junction bases outside the gene matches: 6. The CDR3 is 11 residues long. Germline CDR1 is SGHNT and CDR2 is YYREEE (reference sequence). Extracted RNA was reverse transcribed, and the resulting cDNA served as sequencing template. TCRdb keeps only in-frame clones here, not all; method: immunoSEQ multiplex PCR. The data contain 95,000 to 120,000 clones, 56% of them singletons. As to treatment: oral pan-JAK inhibitor, 5-10 mg twice daily. Study observations and caveats: Many expanded lesional clones persisted during tofacitinib (in both scalp and blood). Expanded CD8+ clones among the top 100, and scalp clonality, were significantly decreased by tofacitinib.

On this clone itself: What it binds is unknown.

This rearrangement joins TRBV5-4 to TRBJ2-1, with TRBD2 identical over 7 bases. The source of this sequence is a human donor with alopecia areata. Source: CD4+ T cells sorted from blood, taken at week 24, from a patient treated with tofacitinib. CDR3 residues: CASSNSGIQFF. Here the CDR3 DNA reads TGTGCCAGCAGTAACAGCGGGATCCAGTTCTTC.